A single sample gave rise to the 13 T cell receptor beta chains below, sequenced in a study of CD8+ T cells in alopecia areata. Following RNA extraction, reverse transcription yielded cDNA that acted as the sequencing template. Measured with immunoSEQ multiplex PCR; TCRdb has only the in-frame clones, and not every one. The sample holds around 200,000 clones, less than 65% seen once. As for treatment: oral pan-JAK inhibitor, 5-10 mg twice daily. Sequenced material: CD4+ T cells sorted from blood, taken at week 4, from a patient treated with tofacitinib. Receptors were obtained from a human donor with alopecia areata.

V and J are TRBV9 and TRBJ1-6, with D unresolved. The V and J ends lost 0 bases and 0 bases respectively, with 4 bases between them. The CDR3 runs to 15 residues. Looked up from germline, CDR1 is SGDLS and CDR2 is YYNGEE. CDR3 sequence (DNA): TGTGCCAGCAGCGTAGGAAGCTCCTATAATTCACCCCTCCACTTT. It yields the protein CASSVGSSYNSPLHF. Complete variable domain (other parts from reference TRBV9 and TRBJ1-6): DSGVTQTPKHLITATGQRVTLRCSPRSGDLSVYWYQQSLDQGLQFLIQYYNGEERAKGNILERFSAQQFPDLHSELNLSSLELGDSALYFCASSVGSSYNSPLHFGNGTRLTVT.

The J gene is TRBJ2-5, the V gene TRBV11-2, with 8 bases fitting TRBD2. Germline loops: CDR1 SGHAT, CDR2 FQNNGV. The junction had 11 bases not matched to a gene; V was cut back by 5 bases and J by 3 bases. The CDR3 is made up of 16 amino acids. The CDR3 bases are TGTGCCAGCAGCGCCTTCCCGGGACTAGTGGAAGAGACCCAGTACTTC. This encodes CASSAFPGLVEETQYF. Using reference TRBV11-2 and TRBJ2-5 for the parts outside the CDR3, the full variable domain is EAGVAQSPRYKIIEKRQSVAFWCNPISGHATLYWYQQILGQGPKLLIQFQNNGVVDDSQLPKDRFSAERLKGVDSTLKIQPAKLEDSAVYLCASSAFPGLVEETQYFGPGTRLLVL.

Comments on this clone: Additional DNA sequences in this sample encode the identical CDR3. The CDR3 DNA is TGTGCCAGCAGTGAAGGGACAGATACGCAGTATTTT. It codes for CASSEGTDTQYF. The genes are TRBV2 and TRBJ2-3; D gene ambiguous. The CDR3 extends over 12 amino acids. Per the germline V gene, CDR1 is SNHLY and CDR2 is FYNNEI. V lost 1 base to trimming and J lost 3 bases, with 2 bases between them.

The chain recombines TRBV29-1 with TRBJ1-4; unclear D gene. V was shortened by 3 bases and J by 0 bases, with 5 bases between the two germline ends. Germline CDR1 and CDR2: SQVTM and ANQGSEA. The CDR3 loop spans 13 amino acids. For the CDR3, the DNA is TGCAGCGTTGAGGAAACAACTAATGAAAAACTGTTTTTT. Protein: CSVEETTNEKLFF.

This clone was detected a few times. The chain has TRBV27 and TRBJ1-4; D not resolved. Between the trimmed V and J ends, which lost 6 bases and 7 bases, there was a span of 12 bases. CDR3 length equals 13 residues. In germline, CDR1 is MNHEY, CDR2 SMNVEV (reference sequence). CDR3 residues: CASRSAMAEKLFF. CDR3 DNA: TGTGCCAGCAGGTCAGCAATGGCTGAAAAACTGTTTTTT. Variable domain in full (rest from reference TRBV27 and TRBJ1-4): EAQVTQNPRYLITVTGKKLTVTCSQNMNHEYMSWYRQDPGLGLRQIYYSMNVEVTDKGDVPEGYKVSRKEKRNFPLILESPSPNQTSLYFCASRSAMAEKLFFGSGTQLSVL.

The rearrangement joins TRBV2 to TRBJ1-4, with D unclear. V lost 7 bases and J lost 8, with 11 bases in between. The CDR3 sequence is 12 residues long. Germline-derived CDR1 and CDR2 are SNHLY and FYNNEI. This chain's CDR3 is CASTLDREKLFF. In nucleotides, the CDR3 is TGTGCCAGCACATTGGACCGGGAAAAACTGTTTTTT.

The sample holds a few counts of this clone. V gene TRBV29-1 combines with J gene TRBJ2-5; 9 nucleotides match TRBD2. In germline, CDR1 is SQVTM, CDR2 ANQGSEA. The CDR3 has 13 residues. The V and J ends lost 4 bases and 4 bases, in that order; junction bases with no gene match: 4. The CDR3 loop reads CSVVEAGGETQYF. CDR3 DNA sequence: TGCAGCGTTGTGGAAGCGGGGGGAGAGACCCAGTACTTC.

V and J are TRBV7-3 and TRBJ2-3; D possibly corresponds to TRBD1 (5 bases). With 5 bases removed from V and 4 bases from J, the gap between germline ends came to 7 bases. The CDR3 runs 12 residues. CDR1 and CDR2 (germline): SGHTA, FQGTGA. CDR3 coding DNA: TGTGCCAGCAGCCTAGGGGCAGATACGCAGTATTTT. Its protein is CASSLGADTQYF.

The chain uses TRBV30 and TRBJ2-3; unclear D gene. V was trimmed by 5 bases and J by 4 bases, leaving 10 bases between them. The CDR3 totals 12 residues. Germline V gene sequence: CDR1 GTSNPN, CDR2 SVGIG (reference sequence). The CDR3 DNA is TGTGCCTGGGGCGACGTGCCAGATACGCAGTATTTT. Residues: CAWGDVPDTQYF.

Of note for this clone: This sample also contains other DNA sequences that code for the same CDR3. V is TRBV5-1 and J is TRBJ2-2; no reliable D call. CDR3 size: 14 residues. Trimming left V 0 bases short and J 1 base short, with 4 bases between. Germline V gene lookup returns CDR1 SGHRS and CDR2 YFSETQ. The chain's CDR3 is CASSLVGNTGELFF. CDR3 bases: TGCGCCAGCAGCTTGGTAGGGAACACCGGGGAGCTGTTTTTT.

This clone has only a few counts. The J gene is TRBJ2-1, the V gene TRBV23-1, with 9 bases that match TRBD2. TRBV23-1 is sorted into the ORF group, with uncertain function. After removal of 3 bases from V and 6 bases from J, the junction contained 3 bases not matched to a gene. CDR3 length: 14 amino acids. The CDR3 loop is CASSQASGVNEQFF. The CDR3, as DNA: TGCGCCAGCAGTCAGGCTAGCGGGGTCAATGAGCAGTTCTTC.

The chain links TRBV5-1 to TRBJ1-2; perhaps TRBD1 as D (6 bases). Trimming pared 5 bases from V and 0 bases from J, leaving 11 bases between. CDR3 length: 14 residues. Germline V CDR1 and CDR2: SGHRS, YFSETQ. The CDR3 loop is CASRGDTTNYGYTF. In DNA, the CDR3 is TGCGCCAGCAGGGGGGACACTACTAACTATGGCTACACCTTC.

The chain employs TRBV27 and TRBJ2-1, with 9 bases lining up with TRBD1. Per the germline V gene, CDR1 is MNHEY and CDR2 is SMNVEV (reference sequence). The V segment lost 6 bases and the J segment 4 bases; nucleotides outside the gene matches: 16. The CDR3 is 18 residues long. CDR3 nucleotide sequence: TGTGCCAGCAGCCCGATCGGATACAGGGGGCGAGATTACAATGAGCAGTTCTTC. This sequence encodes CASSPIGYRGRDYNEQFF.